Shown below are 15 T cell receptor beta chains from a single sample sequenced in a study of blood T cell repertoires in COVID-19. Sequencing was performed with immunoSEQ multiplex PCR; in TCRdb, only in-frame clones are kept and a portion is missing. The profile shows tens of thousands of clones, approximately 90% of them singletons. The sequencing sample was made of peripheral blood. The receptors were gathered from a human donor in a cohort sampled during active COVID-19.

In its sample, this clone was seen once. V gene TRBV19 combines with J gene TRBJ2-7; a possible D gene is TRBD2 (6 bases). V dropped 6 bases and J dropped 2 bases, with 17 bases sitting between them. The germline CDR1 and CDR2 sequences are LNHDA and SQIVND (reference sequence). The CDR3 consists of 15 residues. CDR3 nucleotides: TGTGCCAGTAGCTCGCTTGGGGGGAACCCCTACGAGCAGTACTTC. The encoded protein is CASSSLGGNPYEQYF.

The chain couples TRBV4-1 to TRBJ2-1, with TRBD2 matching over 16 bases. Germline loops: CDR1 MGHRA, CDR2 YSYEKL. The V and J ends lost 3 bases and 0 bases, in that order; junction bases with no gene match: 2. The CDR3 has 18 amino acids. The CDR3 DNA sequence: TGCGCCAGCAGCCACGGGACTAGCGGGAGGGGCTCCTACAATGAGCAGTTCTTC. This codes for CASSHGTSGRGSYNEQFF.

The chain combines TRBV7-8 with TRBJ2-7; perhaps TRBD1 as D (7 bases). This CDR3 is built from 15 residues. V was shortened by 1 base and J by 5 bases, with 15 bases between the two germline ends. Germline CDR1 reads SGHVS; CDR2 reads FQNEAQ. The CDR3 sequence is CASSLGSSGGNEQYF. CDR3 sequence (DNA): TGTGCCAGCAGCTTAGGCAGCTCAGGGGGGAACGAGCAGTACTTC.

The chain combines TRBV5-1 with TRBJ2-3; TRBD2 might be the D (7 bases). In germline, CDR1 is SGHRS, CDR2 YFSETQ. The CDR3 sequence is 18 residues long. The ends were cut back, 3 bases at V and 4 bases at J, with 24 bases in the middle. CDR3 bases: TGCGCCAGCAGCTGGCCCCATGGGGGGGGGCGCGACGCAGATACGCAGTATTTT. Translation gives CASSWPHGGGRDADTQYF.

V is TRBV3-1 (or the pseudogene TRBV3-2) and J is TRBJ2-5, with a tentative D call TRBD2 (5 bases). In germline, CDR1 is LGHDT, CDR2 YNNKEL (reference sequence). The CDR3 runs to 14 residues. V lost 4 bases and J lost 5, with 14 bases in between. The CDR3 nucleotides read TGTGCCAGCAGCCCCGGAGGAGGTCGGGAGACCCAGTACTTC. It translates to CASSPGGGRETQYF.

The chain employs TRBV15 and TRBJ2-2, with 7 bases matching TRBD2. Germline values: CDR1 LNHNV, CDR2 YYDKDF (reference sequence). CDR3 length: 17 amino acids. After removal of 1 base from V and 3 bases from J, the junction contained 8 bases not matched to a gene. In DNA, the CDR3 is TGTGCCACCAGCAGAGTTACGGGAGGCCCGGACACCGGGGAGCTGTTTTTT. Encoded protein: CATSRVTGGPDTGELFF.

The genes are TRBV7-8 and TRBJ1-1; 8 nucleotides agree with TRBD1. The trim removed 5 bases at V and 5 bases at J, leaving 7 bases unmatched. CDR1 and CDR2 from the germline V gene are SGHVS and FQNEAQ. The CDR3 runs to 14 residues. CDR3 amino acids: CASSSTRGQTEAFF. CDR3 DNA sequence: TGTGCCAGCAGCAGCACCAGGGGGCAAACTGAAGCTTTCTTT. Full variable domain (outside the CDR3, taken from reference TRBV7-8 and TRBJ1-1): GAGVSQSPRYKVAKRGQDVALRCDPISGHVSLFWYQQALGQGPEFLTYFQNEAQLDKSGLPSDRFFAERPEGSVSTLKIQRTQQEDSAVYLCASSSTRGQTEAFFGQGTRLTVV.

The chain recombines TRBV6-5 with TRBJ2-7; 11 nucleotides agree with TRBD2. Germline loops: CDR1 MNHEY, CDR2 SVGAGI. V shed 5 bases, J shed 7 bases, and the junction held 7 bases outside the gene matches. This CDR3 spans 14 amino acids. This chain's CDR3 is CASSRGLAVEEQYF. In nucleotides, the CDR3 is TGTGCCAGCAGTAGGGGACTAGCGGTGGAAGAGCAGTACTTC.

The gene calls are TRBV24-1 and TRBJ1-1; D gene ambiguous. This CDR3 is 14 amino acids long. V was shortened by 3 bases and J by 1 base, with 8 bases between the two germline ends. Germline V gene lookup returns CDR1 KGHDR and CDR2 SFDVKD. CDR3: CATSDRHKNTEAFF. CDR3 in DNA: TGTGCCACCAGTGATCGACACAAGAACACTGAAGCTTTCTTT.

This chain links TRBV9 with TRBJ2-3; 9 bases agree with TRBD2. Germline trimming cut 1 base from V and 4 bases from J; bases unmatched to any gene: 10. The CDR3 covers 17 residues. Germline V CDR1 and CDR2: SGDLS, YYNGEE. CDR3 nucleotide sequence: TGTGCCAGCAGCGTAAAAGGGTCGGCGGGAGGGGCAGATACGCAGTATTTT. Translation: CASSVKGSAGGADTQYF.

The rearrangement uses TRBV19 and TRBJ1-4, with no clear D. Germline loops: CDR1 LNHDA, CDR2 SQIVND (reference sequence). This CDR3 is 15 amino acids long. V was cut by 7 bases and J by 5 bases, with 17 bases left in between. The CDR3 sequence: CASTGGGRLNEKLFF. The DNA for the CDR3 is TGTGCCAGTACCGGCGGTGGGAGATTAAATGAAAAACTGTTTTTT. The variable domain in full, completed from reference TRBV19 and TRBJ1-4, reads DGGITQSPKYLFRKEGQNVTLSCEQNLNHDAMYWYRQDPGQGLRLIYYSQIVNDFQKGDIAEGYSVSREKKESFPLTVTSAQKNPTAFYLCASTGGGRLNEKLFFGSGTQLSVL.

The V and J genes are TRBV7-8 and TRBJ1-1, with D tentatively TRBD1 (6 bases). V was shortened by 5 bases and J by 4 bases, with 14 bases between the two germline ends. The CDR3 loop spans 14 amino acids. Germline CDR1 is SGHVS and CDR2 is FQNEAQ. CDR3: CASSPSRGGTEAFF. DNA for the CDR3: TGTGCCAGCAGCCCCAGTAGGGGGGGCACTGAAGCTTTCTTT.

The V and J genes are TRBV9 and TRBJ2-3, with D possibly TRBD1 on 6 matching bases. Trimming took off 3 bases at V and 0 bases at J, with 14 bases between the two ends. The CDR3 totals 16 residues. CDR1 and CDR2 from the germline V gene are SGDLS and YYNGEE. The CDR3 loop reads CASSETQQGSTDTQYF. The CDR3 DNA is TGTGCCAGCAGCGAAACCCAACAGGGTAGCACAGATACGCAGTATTTT. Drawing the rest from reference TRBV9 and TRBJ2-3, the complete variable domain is DSGVTQTPKHLITATGQRVTLRCSPRSGDLSVYWYQQSLDQGLQFLIQYYNGEERAKGNILERFSAQQFPDLHSELNLSSLELGDSALYFCASSETQQGSTDTQYFGPGTRLTVL.

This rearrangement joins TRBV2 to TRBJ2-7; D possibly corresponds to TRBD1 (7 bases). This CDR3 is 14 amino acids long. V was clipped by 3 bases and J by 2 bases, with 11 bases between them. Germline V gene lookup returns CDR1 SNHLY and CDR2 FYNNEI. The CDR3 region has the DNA TGTGCCAGCAGTGACCAGGGGGGTACCTACGAGCAGTACTTC. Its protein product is CASSDQGGTYEQYF.

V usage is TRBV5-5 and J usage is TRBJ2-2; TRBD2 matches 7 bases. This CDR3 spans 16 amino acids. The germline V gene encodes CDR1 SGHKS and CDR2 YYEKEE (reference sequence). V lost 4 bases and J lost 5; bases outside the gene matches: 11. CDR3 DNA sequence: TGTGCCAGCAGCCCCGTTTGGGCGGGAGTTACCGGGGAGCTGTTTTTT. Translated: CASSPVWAGVTGELFF.